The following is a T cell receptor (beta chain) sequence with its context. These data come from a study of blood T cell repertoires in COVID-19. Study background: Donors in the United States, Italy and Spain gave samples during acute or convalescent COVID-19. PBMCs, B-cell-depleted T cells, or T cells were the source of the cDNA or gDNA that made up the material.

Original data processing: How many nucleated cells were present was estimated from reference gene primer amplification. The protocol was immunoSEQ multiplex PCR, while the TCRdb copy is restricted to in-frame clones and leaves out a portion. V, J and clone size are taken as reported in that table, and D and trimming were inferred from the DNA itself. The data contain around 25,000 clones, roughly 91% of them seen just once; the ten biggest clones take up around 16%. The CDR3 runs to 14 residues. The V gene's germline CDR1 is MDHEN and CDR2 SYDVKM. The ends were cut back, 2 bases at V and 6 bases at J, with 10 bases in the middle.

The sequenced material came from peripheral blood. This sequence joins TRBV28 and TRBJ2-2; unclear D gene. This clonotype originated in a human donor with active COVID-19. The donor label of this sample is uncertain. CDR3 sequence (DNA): TGTGCCAGCAGTTTAGGGCTCGTCGCCGGGGAGCTGTTTTTT. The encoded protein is CASSLGLVAGELFF.